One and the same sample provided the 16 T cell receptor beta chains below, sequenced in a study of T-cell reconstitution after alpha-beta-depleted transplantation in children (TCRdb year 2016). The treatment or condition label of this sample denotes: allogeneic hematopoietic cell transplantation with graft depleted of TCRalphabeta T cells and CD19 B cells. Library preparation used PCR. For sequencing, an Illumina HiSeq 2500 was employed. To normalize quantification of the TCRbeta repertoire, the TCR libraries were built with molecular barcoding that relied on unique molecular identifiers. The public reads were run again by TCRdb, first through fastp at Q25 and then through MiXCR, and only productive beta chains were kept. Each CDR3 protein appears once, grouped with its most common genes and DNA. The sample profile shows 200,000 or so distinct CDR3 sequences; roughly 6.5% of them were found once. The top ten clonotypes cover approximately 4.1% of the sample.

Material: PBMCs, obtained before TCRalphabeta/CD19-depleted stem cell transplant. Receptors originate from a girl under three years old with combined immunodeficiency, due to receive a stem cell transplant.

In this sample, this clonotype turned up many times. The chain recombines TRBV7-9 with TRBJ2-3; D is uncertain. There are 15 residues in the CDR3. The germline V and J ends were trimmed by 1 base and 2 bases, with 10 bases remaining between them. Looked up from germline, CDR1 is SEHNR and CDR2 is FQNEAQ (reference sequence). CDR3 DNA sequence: TGTGCCAGCAGCTTAGAAGTGCAGTTCACAGATACGCAGTATTTT. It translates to CASSLEVQFTDTQYF.

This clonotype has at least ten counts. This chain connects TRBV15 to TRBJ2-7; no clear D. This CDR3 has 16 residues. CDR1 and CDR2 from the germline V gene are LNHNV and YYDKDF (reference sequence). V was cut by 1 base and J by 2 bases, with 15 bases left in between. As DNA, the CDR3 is TGTGCCACCAGCAGAGTTCTCTCCGACAAGCCCTACGAGCAGTACTTC. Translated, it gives CATSRVLSDKPYEQYF.

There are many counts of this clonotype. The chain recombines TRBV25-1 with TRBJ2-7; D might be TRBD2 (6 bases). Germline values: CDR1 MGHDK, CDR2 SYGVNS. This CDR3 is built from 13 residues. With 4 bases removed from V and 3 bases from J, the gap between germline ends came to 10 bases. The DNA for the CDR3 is TGTGCCAGCAGTGCGGGAGCTTTCTACGAGCAGTACTTC. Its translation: CASSAGAFYEQYF.

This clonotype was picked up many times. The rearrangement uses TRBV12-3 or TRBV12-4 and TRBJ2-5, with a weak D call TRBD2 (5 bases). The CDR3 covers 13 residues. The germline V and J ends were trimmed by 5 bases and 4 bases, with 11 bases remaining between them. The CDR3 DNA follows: TGTGCCAGCAGTGCCACTGAGGGAGAGACCCAGTACTTC. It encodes CASSATEGETQYF.

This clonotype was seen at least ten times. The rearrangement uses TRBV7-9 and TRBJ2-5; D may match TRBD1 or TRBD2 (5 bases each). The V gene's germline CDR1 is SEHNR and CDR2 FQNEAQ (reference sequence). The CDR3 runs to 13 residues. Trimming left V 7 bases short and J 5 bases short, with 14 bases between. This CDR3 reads CASIPGWGETQYF. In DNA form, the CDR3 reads TGTGCCAGCATCCCCGGCTGGGGGGAGACCCAGTACTTC.

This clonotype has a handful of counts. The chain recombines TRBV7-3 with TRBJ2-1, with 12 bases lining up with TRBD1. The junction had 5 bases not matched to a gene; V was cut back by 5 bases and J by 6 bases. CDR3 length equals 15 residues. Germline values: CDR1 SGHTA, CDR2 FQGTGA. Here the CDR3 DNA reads TGTGCCAGCAGCATCGGGACAGGGGGCCCCAATGAGCAGTTCTTC. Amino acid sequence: CASSIGTGGPNEQFF.

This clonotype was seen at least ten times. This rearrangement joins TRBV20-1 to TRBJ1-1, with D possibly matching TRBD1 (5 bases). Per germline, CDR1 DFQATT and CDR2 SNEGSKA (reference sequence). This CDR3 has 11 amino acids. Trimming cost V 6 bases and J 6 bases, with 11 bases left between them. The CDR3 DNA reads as TGCAGTGCCCGACAGTCAGCTGAAGCTTTCTTT. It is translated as CSARQSAEAFF.

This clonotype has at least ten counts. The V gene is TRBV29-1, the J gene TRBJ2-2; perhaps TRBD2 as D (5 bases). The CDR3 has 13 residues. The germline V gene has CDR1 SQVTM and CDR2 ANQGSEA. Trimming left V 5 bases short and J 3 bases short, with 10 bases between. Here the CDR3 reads CSVRTADTGELFF. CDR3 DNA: TGCAGCGTTAGGACTGCTGACACCGGGGAGCTGTTTTTT.

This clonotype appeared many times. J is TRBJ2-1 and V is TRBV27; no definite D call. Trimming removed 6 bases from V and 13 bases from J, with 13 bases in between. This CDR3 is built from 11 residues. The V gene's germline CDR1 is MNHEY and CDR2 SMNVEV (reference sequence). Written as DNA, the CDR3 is TGTGCCAGCAGCCAAGGGCCGGGCCAGTTCTTC. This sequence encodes CASSQGPGQFF.

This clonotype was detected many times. The CDR3 loop is CAISARGRGGSTGELFF. Written as DNA, the CDR3 is TGTGCCATCAGTGCCAGGGGGCGCGGAGGGAGCACCGGGGAGCTGTTTTTT. V is TRBV10-3 and J is TRBJ2-2, with TRBD1 matching 8 bases. After removal of 4 bases from V and 4 bases from J, the junction contained 11 bases not matched to a gene. The CDR3 consists of 17 residues. Per germline, CDR1 ENHRY and CDR2 SYGVKD.

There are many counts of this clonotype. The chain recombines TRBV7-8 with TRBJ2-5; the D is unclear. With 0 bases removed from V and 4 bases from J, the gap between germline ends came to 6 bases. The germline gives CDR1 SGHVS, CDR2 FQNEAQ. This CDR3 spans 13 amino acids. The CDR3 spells CASSLAHPETQYF. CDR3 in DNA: TGTGCCAGCAGCTTAGCCCACCCAGAGACCCAGTACTTC.

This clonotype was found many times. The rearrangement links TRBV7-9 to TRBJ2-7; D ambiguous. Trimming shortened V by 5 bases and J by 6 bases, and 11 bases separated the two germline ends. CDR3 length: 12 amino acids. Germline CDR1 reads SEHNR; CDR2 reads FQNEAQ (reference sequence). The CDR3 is CASSATPPEQYF. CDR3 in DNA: TGTGCCAGCAGCGCTACCCCCCCCGAGCAGTACTTC. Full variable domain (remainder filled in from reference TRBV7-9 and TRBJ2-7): DTGVSQNPRHKITKRGQNVTFRCDPISEHNRLYWYRQTLGQGPEFLTYFQNEAQLEKSRLLSDRFSAERPKGSFSTLEIQRTEQGDSAMYLCASSATPPEQYFGPGTRLTVT.

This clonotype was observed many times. CDR3 region: CASSTVAGTSYNEQFF. DNA of the CDR3: TGTGCCAGCAGCACGGTAGCGGGAACGTCCTACAATGAGCAGTTCTTC. The rearrangement joins TRBV7-9 to TRBJ2-1; 8 bases fit TRBD2. The CDR3 totals 16 residues. Germline V lookup: CDR1 SEHNR, CDR2 FQNEAQ (reference sequence). V gave up 5 bases and J gave up 1 base; unmatched junction bases: 7.

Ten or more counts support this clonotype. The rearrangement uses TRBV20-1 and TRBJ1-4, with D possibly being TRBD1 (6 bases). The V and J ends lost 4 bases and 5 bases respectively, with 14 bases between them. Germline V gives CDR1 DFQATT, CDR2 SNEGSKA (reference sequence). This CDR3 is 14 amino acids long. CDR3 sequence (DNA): TGCAGTGCTAATACCGTTGGACAGAATGAAAAACTGTTTTTT. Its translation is CSANTVGQNEKLFF.

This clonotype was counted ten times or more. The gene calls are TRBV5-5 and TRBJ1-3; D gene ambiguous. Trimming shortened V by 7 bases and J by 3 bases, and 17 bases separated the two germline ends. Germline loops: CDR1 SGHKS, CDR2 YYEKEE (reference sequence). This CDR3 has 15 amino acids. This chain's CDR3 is CASYLDPGGGNTIYF. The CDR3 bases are TGTGCCAGCTACCTCGACCCGGGAGGTGGAAACACCATATATTTT. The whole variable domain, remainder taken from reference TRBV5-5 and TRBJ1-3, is DAGVTQSPTHLIKTRGQQVTLRCSPISGHKSVSWYQQVLGQGPQFIFQYYEKEERGRGNFPDRFSARQFPNYSSELNVNALLLGDSALYLCASYLDPGGGNTIYFGEGSWLTVV.

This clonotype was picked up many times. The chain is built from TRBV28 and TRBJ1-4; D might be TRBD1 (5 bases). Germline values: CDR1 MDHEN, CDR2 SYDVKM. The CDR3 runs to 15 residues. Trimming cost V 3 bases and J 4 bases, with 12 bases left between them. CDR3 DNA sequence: TGTGCCAGCAGTTTCCCGACAGAACTTAATGAAAAACTGTTTTTT. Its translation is CASSFPTELNEKLFF. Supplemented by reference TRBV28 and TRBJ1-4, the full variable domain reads DVKVTQSSRYLVKRTGEKVFLECVQDMDHENMFWYRQDPGLGLRLIYFSYDVKMKEKGDIPEGYSVSREKKERFSLILESASTNQTSMYLCASSFPTELNEKLFFGSGTQLSVL.